A single sample gave rise to the 31 T cell receptor beta chains below, sequenced in a study of T cells in Graves' hyperthyroidism and ophthalmopathy. TCR beta CDR3 regions were amplified from RNA. The study used the HTBI primer set for a first-round RT-PCR of the TCR CDR3. TCRdb fed the multiplex PCR reads into MiXCR, producing one record per CDR3 protein. The sample holds under 800,000 distinct CDR3 sequences, roughly 15% seen once. Sequencing was carried out using blood. These receptor sequences come from a woman aged 18-29 years with Graves' hyperthyroidism.

This clonotype has a handful of counts. V usage is TRBV6-2 or TRBV6-3 and J usage is TRBJ2-2, with D possibly matching TRBD1 (6 bases). The CDR3 is 16 residues long. Germline-derived CDR1 and CDR2 are MNHEY and SVGEGT. V was trimmed by 2 bases and J by 2 bases, leaving 12 bases between them. The CDR3 reads CASSYRDTFNTGELFF. The DNA for the CDR3 is TGTGCCAGCAGTTACCGGGACACCTTTAACACCGGGGAGCTGTTTTTT.

The chain links TRBV7-9 to TRBJ2-1; 8 positions agree with TRBD1. Per germline, CDR1 SEHNR and CDR2 FQNEAQ (reference sequence). The V gene end was trimmed by 7 bases and the J gene end by 3 bases; junction bases not matched to a gene: 8. The CDR3 is made up of 15 amino acids. The CDR3 sequence is CASNNDRGDYNEQFF. The CDR3 nucleotides read TGTGCCAGCAACAACGACAGGGGCGACTACAATGAGCAGTTCTTC. Combining the CDR3 with reference TRBV7-9 and TRBJ2-1 gives the whole variable domain DTGVSQNPRHKITKRGQNVTFRCDPISEHNRLYWYRQTLGQGPEFLTYFQNEAQLEKSRLLSDRFSAERPKGSFSTLEIQRTEQGDSAMYLCASNNDRGDYNEQFFGPGTRLTVL.

This clonotype was observed at least ten times. The DNA of the CDR3 is TGTGCCAGCAGTGTAGGGACACCCCGTAGAGAGACCCAGTACTTC. Translating gives CASSVGTPRRETQYF. The chain links TRBV2 to TRBJ2-5; perhaps TRBD1 as D (6 bases). The CDR3 contains 15 residues. Germline CDR1 reads SNHLY; CDR2 reads FYNNEI. Trimming removed 4 bases from V and 4 bases from J, with 16 bases in between.

CDR3 region: CASSIAGGADEQFF. The CDR3 nucleotides read TGTGCCAGCAGCATAGCGGGGGGGGCCGATGAGCAGTTCTTC. The rearrangement joins TRBV11-2 to TRBJ2-1; 11 bases map to TRBD2. Trimming at V came to 5 bases and at J to 8 bases, leaving 5 bases not matched to a gene. The CDR3 has 14 amino acids. Germline V CDR1 and CDR2: SGHAT, FQNNGV.

There are many counts of this clonotype. This rearrangement joins TRBV4-1 to TRBJ2-7, with 8 bases aligning to TRBD2. The length of the CDR3 is 15 residues. The germline gives CDR1 MGHRA, CDR2 YSYEKL. J gave up 3 bases and V 3 bases, and 7 bases lay outside the gene matches. CDR3 DNA sequence: TGCGCCAGCAGCCAGCTCTCTGGGACTAGCTACGAGCAGTACTTC. Amino acid sequence: CASSQLSGTSYEQYF.

This clonotype was observed at least ten times. This chain joins TRBV18 and TRBJ2-3; D not certain. Germline V gene sequence: CDR1 KGHSH, CDR2 LQKENI. This CDR3 comprises 14 residues. Trimming removed 2 bases at V and 1 base at J, with 7 bases between. Here the CDR3 DNA reads TGTGCCAGCTCACCAACGGCAGGCACAGATACGCAGTATTTT. Its protein is CASSPTAGTDTQYF.

In this sample, this clonotype turned up a few times. V gene TRBV20-1 combines with J gene TRBJ1-1; D is possibly TRBD1 (6 bases). CDR1 is DFQATT, CDR2 SNEGSKA, per germline (reference sequence). This CDR3 comprises 17 residues. V lost 3 bases and J 1 base, leaving 21 bases between the germline ends. CDR3 sequence (DNA): TGCAGTGCTAGCGCAAAACTAAATACAGGGAGGAACACTGAAGCTTTCTTT. Protein: CSASAKLNTGRNTEAFF.

This clonotype was detected many times. This chain connects TRBV28 to TRBJ2-2; D may be TRBD1 (6 bases). This CDR3 contains 13 residues. Germline values: CDR1 MDHEN, CDR2 SYDVKM. The germline V and J ends were trimmed by 3 bases and 6 bases, with 8 bases remaining between them. CDR3 DNA sequence: TGTGCCAGCAGTTTTACAGGGTCCGGGGAGCTGTTTTTT. Protein: CASSFTGSGELFF.

The CDR3 DNA reads as TGTGCCAGCAGTAAACTCTCCGACAGCTCCTACGAGCAGTACTTC. Translated, it gives CASSKLSDSSYEQYF. The genes are TRBV6-1 and TRBJ2-7, with D tentatively TRBD1 (5 bases). This CDR3 spans 15 amino acids. Germline V lookup: CDR1 MNHNS, CDR2 SASEGT. V gave up 5 bases and J gave up 0 bases, with 14 bases separating them.

This clonotype was counted at least ten times. This sequence joins TRBV30 and TRBJ2-7; D unresolved. V was clipped by 2 bases and J by 0 bases, with 17 bases between them. There are 16 residues in the CDR3. CDR1 GTSNPN and CDR2 SVGIG come from the germline V gene (reference sequence). CDR3 sequence reads: CAWSRVLLTRSYEQYF. The CDR3 DNA is TGTGCCTGGAGTCGAGTTTTGCTCACCCGCTCCTACGAGCAGTACTTC.

The J gene is TRBJ1-2, the V gene TRBV30; D not certain. The V and J ends lost 4 bases and 7 bases respectively, with 25 bases between them. Germline V gene sequence: CDR1 GTSNPN, CDR2 SVGIG (reference sequence). This CDR3 comprises 16 residues. The CDR3 sequence: CAWTTSRTGPAGGYTF. CDR3 bases: TGTGCCTGGACCACTTCGCGGACGGGCCCTGCGGGTGGCTACACCTTC.

Many counts were recorded for this clonotype. V is TRBV2 and J is TRBJ2-3; maybe TRBD1 (6 bases). The CDR3 totals 14 residues. Per the germline V gene, CDR1 is SNHLY and CDR2 is FYNNEI. With 5 bases removed from V and 4 bases from J, the gap between germline ends came to 13 bases. The CDR3 region is CASSPQGRPDTQYF. As DNA, the CDR3 is TGTGCCAGCAGTCCCCAGGGGCGTCCAGATACGCAGTATTTT.

The rearrangement links TRBV4-3 to TRBJ1-1; the D gene is possibly TRBD1 (6 bases). This CDR3 contains 13 residues. Trimming pared 0 bases from V and 8 bases from J, leaving 10 bases between. CDR1 is LGHNA and CDR2 is YSLEER in the germline V gene. The CDR3 loop is CASSQDVGQEAFF. CDR3 in DNA: TGCGCCAGCAGCCAAGATGTCGGACAGGAAGCTTTCTTT.

This clonotype was seen repeatedly, ten times or more. The germline gene is not matched at one end of the junction; a read error may be the cause. V and J are TRBV19 and TRBJ2-5, with no clear D. Germline V lookup: CDR1 LNHDA, CDR2 SQIVND (reference sequence). The length of the CDR3 is 11 residues. CDR3 bases: TGTGCCAGCAGTATGGGAGAGACCCAGTACTTC. It codes for CASSMGETQYF.

This clonotype was counted many times. The V call is TRBV2, the J call TRBJ2-1; 7 bases fit TRBD2. The length of the CDR3 is 14 residues. With V trimmed by 9 bases and J by 5 bases, 10 bases remained unmatched. Germline loops: CDR1 SNHLY, CDR2 FYNNEI. CDR3 nucleotide sequence: TGTGCCAGTGGGGCTTCCCGGGGGGACAATGAGCAGTTCTTC. It codes for CASGASRGDNEQFF.

A few counts support this clonotype. This chain joins TRBV9 and TRBJ1-3; D is uncertain. V was clipped by 0 bases and J by 0 bases, with 4 bases between them. There are 14 residues in the CDR3. The germline gives CDR1 SGDLS, CDR2 YYNGEE. CDR3 region: CASSVALSGNTIYF. CDR3 coding DNA: TGTGCCAGCAGCGTAGCACTCTCTGGAAACACCATATATTTT.

In its sample, this clonotype was seen many times. The V gene is TRBV3-1, the J gene TRBJ2-7; D ambiguous. The CDR3 sequence is 15 residues long. V was shortened by 0 bases and J by 5 bases, with 14 bases between the two germline ends. CDR1 and CDR2 from the germline V gene are LGHDT and YNNKEL (reference sequence). The CDR3 reads CASSQERQHRDEQYF. CDR3 nucleotide sequence: TGTGCCAGCAGCCAAGAAAGACAACATCGGGACGAGCAGTACTTC.

This clonotype came up many times. This sequence joins TRBV2 and TRBJ2-7; TRBD2 matches 8 bases. Germline V gives CDR1 SNHLY, CDR2 FYNNEI. CDR3 length: 17 amino acids. J lost 3 bases, V lost 6 bases, and 16 bases had no gene match. The CDR3: CASSGLSGRRLSYEQYF. In DNA form, the CDR3 reads TGTGCCAGCAGCGGGTTAAGCGGGAGACGACTAAGCTACGAGCAGTACTTC.

This rearrangement joins TRBV7-8 to TRBJ2-2, with unresolved D. CDR1 SGHVS and CDR2 FQNEAQ come from the germline V gene. V lost 2 bases to trimming and J lost 6 bases, with 16 bases between them. The CDR3 extends over 16 amino acids. The DNA of the CDR3 is TGTGCCAGCAGCTTACTTGGGCAGTTTTCCCCCGGGGAGCTGTTTTTT. Its protein is CASSLLGQFSPGELFF. Filled out from reference TRBV7-8 and TRBJ2-2, the complete variable domain reads GAGVSQSPRYKVAKRGQDVALRCDPISGHVSLFWYQQALGQGPEFLTYFQNEAQLDKSGLPSDRFFAERPEGSVSTLKIQRTQQEDSAVYLCASSLLGQFSPGELFFGEGSRLTVL.

This clonotype showed up many times. V usage is TRBV16 and J usage is TRBJ1-5; D call uncertain. The germline V gene has CDR1 KGHSY and CDR2 FQNENV. The CDR3 is 15 residues long. Trimming took 0 bases from V and 2 from J, leaving 8 bases between them. CDR3 region: CASSQSHSGNQPQHF. The CDR3 nucleotides read TGTGCCAGCAGCCAATCTCACAGCGGCAATCAGCCCCAGCATTTT.

A few counts support this clonotype. The genes are TRBV7-2 and TRBJ2-1, with 8 bases that match TRBD2. With V trimmed by 4 bases and J by 6 bases, 8 bases remained unmatched. The CDR3 contains 15 residues. The V gene's germline CDR1 is SGHTA and CDR2 FQGNSA. Written as DNA, the CDR3 is TGTGCCAGCAGCTCCCTCGGGACTAGAGTCAATGAGCAGTTCTTC. This translates into CASSSLGTRVNEQFF. The whole variable domain, filled in from reference TRBV7-2 and TRBJ2-1, reads GAGVSQSPSNKVTEKGKDVELRCDPISGHTALYWYRQSLGQGLEFLIYFQGNSAPDKSGLPSDRFSAERTGGSVSTLTIQRTQQEDSAVYLCASSSLGTRVNEQFFGPGTRLTVL.

On this clonotype itself: A much larger clone lies one base from this, so it may be a read error. The chain joins TRBV6-2 or TRBV6-3 to TRBJ1-5, with D perhaps TRBD1 (5 bases). In germline, CDR1 is MNHEY, CDR2 SVGEGT. The CDR3 runs 15 residues. Between the trimmed V and J ends, which lost 6 bases and 5 bases, there was a span of 17 bases. The CDR3 nucleotides are TGTGCCAGCAGATCTAGCCGGGACGGATATCAGCCCCAGCATTTT. As protein: CASRSSRDGYQPQHF.

This clonotype was seen repeatedly, ten times or more. The rearrangement uses TRBV6-1 and TRBJ2-7; 9 bases match TRBD2. This CDR3 is 15 amino acids long. J gave up 0 bases and V 6 bases, and 6 bases lay outside the gene matches. Germline assignment: CDR1 MNHNS and CDR2 SASEGT. The CDR3 DNA reads as TGTGCCAGCAGCAGACTAGCGGATAGCTCCTACGAGCAGTACTTC. Protein sequence: CASSRLADSSYEQYF.

The rearrangement links TRBV28 to TRBJ1-4; 9 nucleotides align to TRBD1. Unmatched junction bases numbered 2, after V lost 6 bases and J lost 3 bases. CDR1 MDHEN and CDR2 SYDVKM come from the germline V gene. The CDR3 is 14 residues long. CDR3 sequence: CASRGTGPNEKLFF. CDR3 coding DNA: TGTGCCAGCAGGGGGACAGGGCCTAATGAAAAACTGTTTTTT.

In its sample, this clonotype was seen a few times. The chain links TRBV6-2 or TRBV6-3 to TRBJ2-4, with 7 bases that match TRBD2. Per germline, CDR1 MNHEY and CDR2 SVGEGT. This CDR3 is built from 15 residues. J was trimmed by 3 bases and V by 6 bases; bases with no gene match: 8. CDR3 in DNA: TGTGCCAGCAGCCGCCATCGGGACTACAAAAACATTCAGTACTTC. Its protein product is CASSRHRDYKNIQYF.

The CDR3 sequence: CASNRMPGSNEQFF. The CDR3 bases are TGTGCCAGCAACCGAATGCCCGGGTCCAATGAGCAGTTCTTC. The chain links TRBV27 to TRBJ2-1; no reliable D call. The ends were cut back, 7 bases at V and 6 bases at J, with 16 bases in the middle. This CDR3 is built from 14 residues. Germline CDR1 is MNHEY and CDR2 is SMNVEV (reference sequence).

This clonotype was picked up a small number of times. The chain carries TRBV6-1 and TRBJ1-1, with TRBD1 matching over 7 bases. With V trimmed by 6 bases and J by 9 bases, 7 bases remained unmatched. The CDR3 extends over 12 amino acids. Germline values: CDR1 MNHNS, CDR2 SASEGT. The CDR3 region is CASSFRDSKAFF. For the CDR3, the DNA is TGTGCCAGCAGCTTCCGGGACAGTAAAGCTTTCTTT.

The table lists this clonotype with many counts. This chain joins TRBV28 and TRBJ2-7, with D perhaps matching TRBD2 (6 bases). V was clipped by 4 bases and J by 2 bases, with 18 bases between them. Germline V gene data show CDR1 as MDHEN and CDR2 as SYDVKM. The CDR3 runs to 16 residues. CDR3 in amino acids: CASSSLPGLGPYEQYF. CDR3 bases: TGTGCCAGCAGTTCCCTCCCGGGACTGGGACCCTACGAGCAGTACTTC. Drawing the rest from reference TRBV28 and TRBJ2-7, the complete variable domain is DVKVTQSSRYLVKRTGEKVFLECVQDMDHENMFWYRQDPGLGLRLIYFSYDVKMKEKGDIPEGYSVSREKKERFSLILESASTNQTSMYLCASSSLPGLGPYEQYFGPGTRLTVT.

To note about this clonotype: Just one base apart from a much larger clone, this may be a read error. The chain links TRBV2 to TRBJ1-2; no firm D call. Germline V CDR1 and CDR2: SNHLY, FYNNEI. The ends were cut back, 6 bases at V and 3 bases at J, with 11 bases in the middle. There are 13 residues in the CDR3. As DNA, the CDR3 is TGTGCCAGCAGCTCCGGGATTTACTATGGCTACACCTTC. It specifies CASSSGIYYGYTF.

This clonotype has just a few counts. The chain recombines TRBV4-1 with TRBJ2-5; 13 bases are a match to TRBD2. This CDR3 has 16 amino acids. V was clipped by 4 bases and J by 4 bases; unmatched bases: 6. Germline CDR1 and CDR2: MGHRA and YSYEKL. CDR3 sequence reads: CASSLRTSGSPETQYF. In DNA form, the CDR3 reads TGCGCCAGCAGCCTCCGGACTAGCGGGAGCCCAGAGACCCAGTACTTC.

This clonotype was counted ten times or more. The chain uses TRBV7-8 and TRBJ2-3, with 12 bases identical to TRBD2. This CDR3 has 15 residues. Per the germline V gene, CDR1 is SGHVS and CDR2 is FQNEAQ. V dropped 4 bases and J dropped 4; count of bases not matched to a gene: 3. The CDR3 DNA follows: TGTGCCAGCAGCTCTAGCGGGAGGGCCGCAGATACGCAGTATTTT. It is translated as CASSSSGRAADTQYF.